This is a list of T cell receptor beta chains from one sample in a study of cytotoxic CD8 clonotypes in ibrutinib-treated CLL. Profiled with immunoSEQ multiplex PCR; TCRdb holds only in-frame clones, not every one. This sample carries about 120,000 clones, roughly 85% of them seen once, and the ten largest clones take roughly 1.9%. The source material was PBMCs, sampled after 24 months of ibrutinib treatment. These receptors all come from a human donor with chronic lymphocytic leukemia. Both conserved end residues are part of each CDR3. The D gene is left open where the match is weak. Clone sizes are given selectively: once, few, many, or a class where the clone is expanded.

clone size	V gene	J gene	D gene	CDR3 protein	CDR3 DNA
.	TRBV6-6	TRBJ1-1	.	CASSSGGNTEAFF	TGTGCCAGCAGTTCGGGGGGGAACACTGAAGCTTTCTTT
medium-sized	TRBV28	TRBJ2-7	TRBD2	CASRPLASGGAGEQYF	TGTGCCAGCAGACCCCTTGCTAGCGGGGGGGCCGGCGAGCAGTACTTC
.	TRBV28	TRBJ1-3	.	CASSFLSSSGNTIYF	TGTGCCAGCAGTTTCTTGTCTAGCTCTGGAAACACCATATATTTT
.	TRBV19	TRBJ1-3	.	CASSPEASGNTIYF	TGTGCCAGTTCCCCGGAGGCCTCTGGAAACACCATATATTTT
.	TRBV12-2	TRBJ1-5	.	CASRQGERDRVVWDNQPQHF	TGTGCAAGTCGCCAAGGTGAACGGGACAGGGTTGTTTGGGACAATCAGCCCCAGCATTTT
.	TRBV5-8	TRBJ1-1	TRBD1	CASSTGTGGRGNTEAFF	TGTGCCAGCAGCACCGGGACAGGGGGAAGGGGGAACACTGAAGCTTTCTTT
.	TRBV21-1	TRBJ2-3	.	CASSKKPPSTDTQYF	TGTGCCAGCAGCAAAAAGCCGCCAAGCACAGATACGCAGTATTTT
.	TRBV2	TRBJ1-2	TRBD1	CASKVRTGDYGYTF	TGTGCCAGCAAAGTGCGGACAGGGGATTATGGCTACACCTTC
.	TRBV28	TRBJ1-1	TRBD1	CASTPPGRGLTEAFF	TGTGCCAGCACCCCCCCGGGCAGGGGGCTCACTGAAGCTTTCTTT
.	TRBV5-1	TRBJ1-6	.	CASSPDGYNSPLHF	TGCGCCAGCAGCCCGGACGGTTATAATTCACCCCTCCACTTT
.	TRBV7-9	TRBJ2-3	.	CASSLVGATTHTQYF	TGTGCCAGCAGCTTAGTGGGAGCTACCACGCATACGCAGTATTTT
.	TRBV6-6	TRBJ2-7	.	CASGTATGGEQYF	TGTGCCAGCGGGACAGCCACTGGGGGGGAGCAGTACTTC
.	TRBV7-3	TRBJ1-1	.	CASSLFTNTEAFF	TGTGCCAGCAGCTTATTCACGAACACTGAAGCTTTCTTT
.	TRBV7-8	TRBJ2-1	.	CASSHPLGEINEQFF	TGTGCCAGCAGCCATCCGTTAGGGGAGATTAATGAGCAGTTCTTC
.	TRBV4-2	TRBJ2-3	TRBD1	CASSQLWDRVADTQYF	TGTGCCAGCAGCCAGCTCTGGGACAGGGTGGCAGATACGCAGTATTTT
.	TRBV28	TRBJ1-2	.	CASRTQGSFNGYTF	TGTGCCAGCAGAACGCAGGGGTCGTTTAATGGCTACACCTTC
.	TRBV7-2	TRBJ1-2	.	CASSLEFGPYGYTF	TGTGCCAGCAGCTTAGAATTCGGCCCGTATGGCTACACCTTC
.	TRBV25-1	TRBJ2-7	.	CASSGRLEQYF	TGTGCCAGCAGTGGGCGGCTCGAGCAGTACTTC
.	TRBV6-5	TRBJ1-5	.	CASRYRVDQPQHF	TGTGCCAGCAGATACAGGGTGGATCAGCCCCAGCATTTT
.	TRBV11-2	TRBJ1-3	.	CASLESSGNTIYF	TGTGCCAGCCTTGAGAGCTCTGGAAACACCATATATTTT
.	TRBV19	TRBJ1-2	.	CASRPFGLYGYTF	TGTGCCAGTAGACCCTTCGGACTATATGGCTACACCTTC
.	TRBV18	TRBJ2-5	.	CASSPSARPETQYF	TGTGCCAGCTCCCCTTCGGCCCGGCCAGAGACCCAGTACTTC
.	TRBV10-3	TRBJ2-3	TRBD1	CAKPDRAVGDTQYF	TGTGCCAAACCCGACAGGGCTGTAGGGGATACGCAGTATTTT
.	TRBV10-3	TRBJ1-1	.	CASSSVNTEAFF	TGTGCCAGCAGTTCCGTGAACACTGAAGCTTTCTTT
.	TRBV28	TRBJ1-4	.	CASSTVDRGAWEKLFF	TGTGCCAGCAGTACCGTGGATCGGGGGGCCTGGGAAAAACTGTTTTTT
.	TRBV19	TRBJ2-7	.	CASSPRASYEQYF	TGTGCCAGTAGTCCCCGGGCCTCCTACGAGCAGTACTTC
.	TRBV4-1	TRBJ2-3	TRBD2	CASSHPSGASATQYF	TGCGCCAGCAGCCATCCTAGCGGAGCCTCGGCCACGCAGTATTTT
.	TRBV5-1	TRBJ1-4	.	CASSQIGGTNEKLFF	TGCGCCAGCAGCCAAATCGGCGGAACTAATGAAAAACTGTTTTTT
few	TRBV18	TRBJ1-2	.	CASSSLRTAQRGSYGYTF	TGTGCCAGCTCCTCTCTTAGGACAGCTCAACGTGGTAGCTATGGCTACACCTTC
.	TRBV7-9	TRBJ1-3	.	CASSPGSTSGNTIYF	TGTGCCAGCAGCCCAGGGTCCACCTCTGGAAACACCATATATTTT
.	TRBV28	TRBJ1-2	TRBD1	CASSLARGGTGYTF	TGTGCCAGCAGTTTAGCCAGGGGGGGGACTGGCTACACCTTC
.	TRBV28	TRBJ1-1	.	CASRYPKGTGGTEAFF	TGTGCCAGCAGGTACCCCAAGGGTACGGGAGGGACTGAAGCTTTCTTT
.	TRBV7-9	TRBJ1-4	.	CASSLGAPPLKLFF	TGTGCCAGCAGCTTAGGGGCCCCACCCCTCAAACTGTTTTTT
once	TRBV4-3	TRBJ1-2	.	CASSQEVRHGYTF	TGCGCCAGCAGCCAAGAAGTCAGGCATGGCTACACCTTC
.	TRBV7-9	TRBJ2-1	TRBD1	CASSFRTGSSRVTEQFF	TGTGCCAGCAGCTTCCGGACAGGTTCCTCGAGGGTTACTGAGCAGTTCTTC
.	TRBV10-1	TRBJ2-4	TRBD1	CASWVRDRNIQYF	TGCGCCAGCTGGGTTAGGGACAGAAACATTCAGTACTTC
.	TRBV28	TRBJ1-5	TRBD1	CASSPGQGRGPQHF	TGTGCCAGCAGCCCCGGACAGGGGCGCGGGCCCCAGCATTTT
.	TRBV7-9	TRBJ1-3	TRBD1	CASSSGTEGNTIYF	TGTGCCAGCAGCTCCGGGACAGAGGGTAACACCATATATTTT
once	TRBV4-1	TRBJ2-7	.	CASRNFPLAFYEQYF	TGCGCCAGCAGAAATTTTCCGCTGGCTTTTTACGAGCAGTACTTC